Listed below are T cell receptor beta chains from one sample, sequenced in a study of spatial heterogeneity in lung cancer. TCRdb fed the 5' RACE reads into MiXCR, producing one record per CDR3 protein. The data show around 120,000 distinct CDR3 sequences, 12% seen once. Sample: PBMCs, taken at follow-up. Receptor source: a male donor with early-stage non-small cell lung cancer. Both conserved end residues are part of each CDR3. D genes are given only for firm matches. Clone size appears in some rows only: once, few, many, or a class for an expanded clone.

j_call clone_size v_call d_call cdr3_nt cdr3_aa
TRBJ1-1 NA TRBV6-5 NA TGTGCCAGCAGCCCACCGACGGGTACGAACACTGAAGCTTTCTTT CASSPPTGTNTEAFF
TRBJ2-7 NA TRBV5-5 NA TGTGCCAGCAGCTTGCAGGGGTTGCCCTACGAGCAGTACTTC CASSLQGLPYEQYF
TRBJ1-2 many TRBV12-3/TRBV12-4 NA TGTGCCAGCATTGGGCCGTTCGGTTCTGGTGGCTACACCTTC CASIGPFGSGGYTF
TRBJ1-4 NA TRBV29-1 TRBD1 TGCAGCGTTGATGGGGTGACAGGGGCGGGAAAACTGTTTTTT CSVDGVTGAGKLFF
TRBJ2-1 NA TRBV12-2 NA TGTGCAAGTCGCTTAGGTAATAGACAGGGGGGCGATGAGCAGTTCTTC CASRLGNRQGGDEQFF
TRBJ2-1 NA TRBV9 NA TGTGCCAGCAGCGTAGGGGGGAGCAGCCCAAATGGTGAGCAGTTCTTC CASSVGGSSPNGEQFF
TRBJ1-5 few TRBV5-5 NA TGTGCCAGCAGCTCAGAGCCTTATCAGCCCCAGCATTTT CASSSEPYQPQHF
TRBJ2-3 NA TRBV20-1 TRBD1 TGCAGTGCCAATTCCGACAGGGGCACAGATACGCAGTATTTT CSANSDRGTDTQYF
TRBJ1-1 many TRBV5-4 NA TGTGCCAGCAGCCCAGACAGGAGGAACACTGAAGCTTTCTTT CASSPDRRNTEAFF
TRBJ2-1 NA TRBV20-1 NA TGCAGTGCCATCCGGGTACTAAGCTCCTACAATGAGCAGTTCTTC CSAIRVLSSYNEQFF
TRBJ1-2 many TRBV7-2 NA TGTGCCAGCAGCTTGGAGGGGATGGGCGGCTACACCTTC CASSLEGMGGYTF
TRBJ2-1 NA TRBV20-1 TRBD1 TGCAGTGTGGACAGGGACAGGAATGAGCAGTTCTTC CSVDRDRNEQFF
TRBJ1-2 many TRBV3-1 NA TGTGCCAGCAGCCCTCGTCAGGGTGGTAACTATGGCTACACCTTC CASSPRQGGNYGYTF
TRBJ1-6 NA TRBV18 NA TGTGCCAGCTCACCACGGTCCATGCCCCTCCACTTT CASSPRSMPLHF
TRBJ2-3 NA TRBV11-1 TRBD1 TGTGCCAGCAGCTCCCCACAGGGGGCAGGGGCAGATACGCAGTATTTT CASSSPQGAGADTQYF
TRBJ2-7 NA TRBV9 TRBD2 TGTGCCAGCAGCGTAGCAGGTAGCGGGGGCCCCTACGAGCAGTACTTC CASSVAGSGGPYEQYF
TRBJ2-5 few TRBV21-1 NA TGTGCCAGCAGCAAAGGAAAACTAGCGGGGGGCCTCGAGACCCAGTACTTC CASSKGKLAGGLETQYF
TRBJ2-1 many TRBV14 NA TGTGCCAGCAGCCCGATTTCCTCCTACAATGAGCAGTTCTTC CASSPISSYNEQFF
TRBJ2-3 few TRBV7-9 NA TGTGCCAGCAGCTCCACCTCACTAGCCTACACAGATACGCAGTATTTT CASSSTSLAYTDTQYF
TRBJ2-5 many TRBV20-1 TRBD1 TGCAGTGCTAGAGATGACAGGGGGTTTGAGACCCAGTACTTC CSARDDRGFETQYF
TRBJ1-1 NA TRBV6-5 NA TGTGCCAGCAGTAAAGGAAGGACGAACACTGAAGCTTTCTTT CASSKGRTNTEAFF
TRBJ1-1 many TRBV4-2 TRBD1 TGTGCCAGCAGCCGACGACAGGGGGCGAGGAACACTGAAGCTTTCTTT CASSRRQGARNTEAFF
TRBJ1-3 few TRBV2 NA TGTGCCAGCAATACAGGGCCTGGAAACACCATATATTTT CASNTGPGNTIYF